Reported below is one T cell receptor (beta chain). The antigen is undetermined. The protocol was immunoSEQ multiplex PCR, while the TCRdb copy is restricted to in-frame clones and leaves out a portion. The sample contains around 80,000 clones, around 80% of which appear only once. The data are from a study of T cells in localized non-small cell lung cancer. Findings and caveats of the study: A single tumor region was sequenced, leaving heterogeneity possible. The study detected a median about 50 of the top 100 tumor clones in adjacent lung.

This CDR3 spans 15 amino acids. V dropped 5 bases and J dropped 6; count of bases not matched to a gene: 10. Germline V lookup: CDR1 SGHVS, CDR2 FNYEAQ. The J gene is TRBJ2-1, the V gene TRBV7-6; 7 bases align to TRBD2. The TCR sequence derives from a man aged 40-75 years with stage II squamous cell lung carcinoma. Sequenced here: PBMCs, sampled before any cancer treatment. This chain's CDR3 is CASSHRLAGGNEQFF. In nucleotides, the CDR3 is TGTGCCAGCAGCCACCGACTAGCAGGCGGCAATGAGCAGTTCTTC.